This is a list of T cell receptor beta chains from one sample in a study of vaccination and CD4 T cells after COVID-19. Their specific antigens are unknown. TCRdb reprocessed the PCR reads with MiXCR, giving one entry per CDR3 protein. The sample shows about 4,100 distinct CDR3 sequences, 21% of them seen only once. The sequenced sample was CD4+ T cells from blood, cultured in vitro. The receptor set was obtained from a human donor who had recovered from COVID-19. CDR3s include the opening cysteine and the closing phenylalanine or tryptophan. The D gene is left open where the match is weak. Some rows mark clone size as missing; the rest say once, few, many or name a class of expanded clone.

CDR3 DNA,CDR3 protein,V gene,J gene,clone size,D gene
TGCAGTGCTCCTGCCTCAGGGAGACCTGAAGCTTTCTTT,CSAPASGRPEAFF,TRBV20-1,TRBJ1-1,medium-sized,-
TGTGCCACCAGCCGACCGGCGACCAGGGGACCCCTCCACTTT,CATSRPATRGPLHF,TRBV15,TRBJ1-6,few,-
TGTGCCAGCAGTGCGGGACAGATTTTACAGGTGCAGTACTTC,CASSAGQILQVQYF,TRBV6-2/TRBV6-3,TRBJ2-7,medium-sized,-
TGTGCCAGCAGTCTCACAAGGGCCGCCAACGTCCTGACTTTC,CASSLTRAANVLTF,TRBV12-3/TRBV12-4,TRBJ2-6,-,-
TGTGCCAGTAGTCCCTCCCGAGCGGAGGAGACCCAGTACTTC,CASSPSRAEETQYF,TRBV19,TRBJ2-5,-,-
TGTGCTAGTGTCCACACAGGGAACACTGAAGCTTTCTTT,CASVHTGNTEAFF,TRBV12-5,TRBJ1-1,-,-
TGTGCCAGCAGTTACTCGATGACGGCGGACAGGGTTCGAGGTGGCTACACCTTC,CASSYSMTADRVRGGYTF,TRBV6-2/TRBV6-3,TRBJ1-2,few,TRBD1
TGTGCCAGTAGTATCTCCCCCACTGGGGACGCAACGAATGGCTACACCTTC,CASSISPTGDATNGYTF,TRBV19,TRBJ1-2,-,-
TGTACCAGCAGACAGACAGGCTCCTACGAGCAGTACTTC,CTSRQTGSYEQYF,TRBV6-1,TRBJ2-7,-,-
TGTGCCATCAGGGGACTAGCGGTTGAGCAGTTCTTC,CAIRGLAVEQFF,TRBV10-3,TRBJ2-1,-,TRBD2
TGTGCAAGTCGCTTAAGCGCGACAAGGGGGCGGATGTTCTATGGCTACACCTTC,CASRLSATRGRMFYGYTF,TRBV12-2,TRBJ1-2,few,-